The rows below give T cell receptor beta chains drawn from one sample of a study of T cell repertoires in cytomegalovirus infection. TCRdb processed the reads anew with MiXCR; each CDR3 protein has one entry. The sample holds 500,000 or so distinct CDR3 sequences; approximately 15% are singletons and the top ten take under 30%. The material sequenced was CD8+ T cells from PBMCs. The origin of the receptors is a human donor in good health (CMV status not recorded). Some clones in this sample may be carry-over from other donors' samples. CDR3s include the opening cysteine and the closing phenylalanine or tryptophan. Each record gives: CDR3 protein, CDR3 DNA, D gene, clone size, V gene, J gene. The D gene is left open where the match is weak. Not all rows give a size; the values are once, few, many and, for expanded clones, a class.

CDR3aa: CASSETIAAYEQYF; CDR3nt: TGTGCCAGCAGTGAAACTATAGCGGCATACGAGCAGTACTTC; d_gene: NA; abundance: few; v_gene: TRBV6-1; j_gene: TRBJ2-7
CDR3aa: CAISARTSDKFPEQYF; CDR3nt: TGTGCCATCAGTGCGAGGACTAGTGATAAGTTCCCCGAGCAGTACTTC; d_gene: TRBD2; abundance: many; v_gene: TRBV10-3; j_gene: TRBJ2-7
CDR3aa: CASSQDPQSYGYTF; CDR3nt: TGCGCCAGCAGCCAAGACCCCCAAAGCTATGGCTACACCTTC; d_gene: NA; abundance: many; v_gene: TRBV4-1; j_gene: TRBJ1-2
CDR3aa: CASTQWGPAQETQYF; CDR3nt: TGTGCCAGCACCCAATGGGGGCCAGCCCAAGAGACCCAGTACTTC; d_gene: NA; abundance: NA; v_gene: TRBV3-1; j_gene: TRBJ2-5
CDR3aa: CASSLEGSGANVLTF; CDR3nt: TGCGCCAGCAGCTTGGAAGGGTCTGGGGCCAACGTCCTGACTTTC; d_gene: NA; abundance: few; v_gene: TRBV5-1; j_gene: TRBJ2-6
CDR3aa: CASSLSPVNEQFF; CDR3nt: TGTGCCAGCAGCTTGAGTCCGGTCAATGAGCAGTTCTTC; d_gene: NA; abundance: many; v_gene: TRBV7-7; j_gene: TRBJ2-1
CDR3aa: CATSLGGSYNEQFF; CDR3nt: TGTGCCACAAGTCTGGGGGGTTCCTACAATGAGCAGTTCTTC; d_gene: NA; abundance: NA; v_gene: TRBV2; j_gene: TRBJ2-1
CDR3aa: CASSPATGQLSSYNEQFF; CDR3nt: TGTGCCAGCAGCCCCGCCACCGGACAGTTAAGCTCCTACAATGAGCAGTTCTTC; d_gene: NA; abundance: many; v_gene: TRBV11-2; j_gene: TRBJ2-1
CDR3aa: CASAYQVYDGELFF; CDR3nt: TGTGCCAGCGCGTACCAGGTCTATGACGGGGAGCTGTTTTTT; d_gene: NA; abundance: many; v_gene: TRBV7-8; j_gene: TRBJ2-2
CDR3aa: CASSLMGQLNEQFF; CDR3nt: TGTGCCAGCAGTTTAATGGGCCAGCTGAATGAGCAGTTCTTC; d_gene: NA; abundance: many; v_gene: TRBV12-3/TRBV12-4; j_gene: TRBJ2-1
CDR3aa: CASSLKAYEQYF; CDR3nt: TGTGCCAGCAGCTTGAAAGCCTACGAGCAGTACTTC; d_gene: NA; abundance: many; v_gene: TRBV7-9; j_gene: TRBJ2-7
CDR3aa: CSARTVRQGIYEQYF; CDR3nt: TGCAGTGCTAGAACCGTCCGACAGGGGATTTACGAGCAGTACTTC; d_gene: TRBD1; abundance: few; v_gene: TRBV20-1; j_gene: TRBJ2-7
CDR3aa: CASSQEGSEKLFF; CDR3nt: TGTGCCAGCAGCCAGGAGGGCAGTGAAAAACTGTTTTTT; d_gene: NA; abundance: NA; v_gene: TRBV3-1; j_gene: TRBJ1-4
CDR3aa: CASSIRLDSYEQYF; CDR3nt: TGTGCCAGCAGCATCCGGCTGGACTCCTACGAGCAGTACTTC; d_gene: NA; abundance: many; v_gene: TRBV9; j_gene: TRBJ2-7
CDR3aa: CASSLMGEGLTDTQYF; CDR3nt: TGTGCCAGCAGCTTAATGGGGGAGGGCCTCACAGATACGCAGTATTTT; d_gene: TRBD2; abundance: many; v_gene: TRBV7-9; j_gene: TRBJ2-3
CDR3aa: CASSEPGMSSGNTIYF; CDR3nt: TGTGCCAGCAGTGAACCAGGGATGAGCTCTGGAAACACCATATATTTT; d_gene: NA; abundance: many; v_gene: TRBV12-3/TRBV12-4; j_gene: TRBJ1-3
CDR3aa: CASRSSGSSDTQYF; CDR3nt: TGTGCCAGCAGATCTAGCGGGAGCTCAGATACGCAGTATTTT; d_gene: TRBD2; abundance: few; v_gene: TRBV6-1; j_gene: TRBJ2-3
CDR3aa: CASSPGTKNTGELFF; CDR3nt: TGTGCCAGCAGTCCAGGGACAAAGAACACCGGGGAGCTGTTTTTT; d_gene: NA; abundance: many; v_gene: TRBV6-1; j_gene: TRBJ2-2
CDR3aa: CASRSGQADYGYTF; CDR3nt: TGTGCCAGCAGAAGTGGACAAGCCGACTATGGCTACACCTTC; d_gene: NA; abundance: many; v_gene: TRBV7-9; j_gene: TRBJ1-2
CDR3aa: CASSLWTGEGDTEAFF; CDR3nt: TGTGCCAGCAGCTTATGGACAGGGGAGGGGGACACTGAAGCTTTCTTT; d_gene: TRBD1; abundance: NA; v_gene: TRBV11-2; j_gene: TRBJ1-1
CDR3aa: CASSLGSTSRGNEQFF; CDR3nt: TGCGCCAGCAGCTTGGGCTCGACTAGCAGGGGCAATGAGCAGTTCTTC; d_gene: NA; abundance: few; v_gene: TRBV5-1; j_gene: TRBJ2-1
CDR3aa: CASSVAGGELFF; CDR3nt: TGTGCCAGCAGCGTAGCCGGCGGGGAGCTGTTTTTT; d_gene: NA; abundance: NA; v_gene: TRBV9; j_gene: TRBJ2-2
CDR3aa: CASLGTGGTGELFF; CDR3nt: TGTGCCAGCCTCGGGACGGGTGGGACCGGGGAGCTGTTTTTT; d_gene: NA; abundance: few; v_gene: TRBV28; j_gene: TRBJ2-2
CDR3aa: CASSSGGYTDTQYF; CDR3nt: TGTGCCAGCAGTTCGGGGGGTTACACAGATACGCAGTATTTT; d_gene: TRBD2; abundance: many; v_gene: TRBV7-9; j_gene: TRBJ2-3
CDR3aa: CASSQDESGRNYGYTF; CDR3nt: TGTGCCAGCAGCCAAGATGAATCAGGGCGGAACTATGGCTACACCTTC; d_gene: NA; abundance: few; v_gene: TRBV3-1; j_gene: TRBJ1-2
CDR3aa: CASSLSGKLNYGYTF; CDR3nt: TGTGCCAGCAGCTTGTCGGGCAAACTTAACTATGGCTACACCTTC; d_gene: NA; abundance: NA; v_gene: TRBV5-4; j_gene: TRBJ1-2
CDR3aa: CASSGETGSYGYTF; CDR3nt: TGTGCCAGTAGTGGGGAGACAGGGTCCTATGGCTACACCTTC; d_gene: TRBD1; abundance: NA; v_gene: TRBV19; j_gene: TRBJ1-2
CDR3aa: CASSMLGREAFF; CDR3nt: TGTGCCAGTAGTATGTTAGGAAGGGAAGCTTTCTTT; d_gene: NA; abundance: NA; v_gene: TRBV19; j_gene: TRBJ1-1